This TCR beta chain was recorded in a study of blood T cell repertoires in COVID-19. The protocol was immunoSEQ multiplex PCR, while the TCRdb copy is restricted to in-frame clones and leaves out a portion. The sample carries about 240,000 clones, around 86% recorded once. CDR3 size: 16 residues. V lost 1 base to trimming and J lost 1 base, with 13 bases between them. Germline CDR1 and CDR2: LNHDA and SQIVND (reference sequence). The source of this sequence is a man aged 25 to 40 who had recovered from COVID-19. Sequencing used peripheral blood. The gene calls are TRBV19 and TRBJ1-1; D not certain. CDR3 DNA: TGTGCCAGTAGTATAGGGTGGACGGGAGGGAACACTGAAGCTTTCTTT. Protein product: CASSIGWTGGNTEAFF.